The clone carrying this T cell receptor beta chain was seen many times. Its specificity is unknown. These data originate in a study of T cells in Graves' hyperthyroidism and ophthalmopathy. Patients with uncontrolled infections, other autoimmune diseases, pregnancy or lactation were excluded. The PBMCs were sourced from fresh peripheral blood (more than 8.5 ml). What was amplified from RNA transcripts were TCR beta CDR3 regions. The HTBI set primed first-round TCR CDR3 RT-PCR. In TCRdb, the multiplex PCR reads were re-called with MiXCR into one record per CDR3 protein. The sample carries roughly 700,000 distinct CDR3 sequences, roughly 15% recorded once. The study's findings and limits: Ophthalmopathy was separated from stable hyperthyroidism by a 13 V-J model.

This CDR3 is 15 amino acids long. V lost 4 bases, J lost 6 bases, and 11 bases stayed unmatched. Germline values: CDR1 MDHEN, CDR2 SYDVKM. This chain uses TRBV28 with TRBJ2-7, with TRBD1 matching over 8 bases. This TCR was sampled from a woman aged 18-29 years with Graves' hyperthyroidism. The sequenced sample was blood. CDR3 in DNA: TGTGCCAGCAGTTCACCTGGGACAGGCCTAGGCGAGCAGTACTTC. Residues: CASSSPGTGLGEQYF.